One sample yielded the 6 T cell receptor beta chains listed below, sequenced in a study of blood T cell repertoires in COVID-19. Produced via immunoSEQ multiplex PCR; TCRdb's table is partial and in-frame only. The table records around 260,000 clones, more than 75% of them present only once. The sequenced sample consisted of peripheral blood. These receptors originate from a man in his forties or fifties who had recovered from COVID-19.

This chain uses TRBV7-2 with TRBJ1-5, with TRBD1 matching 8 bases. CDR1 SGHTA and CDR2 FQGNSA come from the germline V gene. The V segment lost 5 bases and the J segment 4 bases; nucleotides outside the gene matches: 10. CDR3 length: 16 amino acids. The CDR3 coding sequence is TGTGCCAGCAGCACCCAGGACAGGGTTGGGAATCAGCCCCAGCATTTT. Amino acid sequence: CASSTQDRVGNQPQHF.

The gene calls are TRBV18 and TRBJ2-5; D gene unclear. This CDR3 contains 13 residues. Deletions cut 6 bases from V and 4 bases from J, with 12 bases between. CDR1 KGHSH and CDR2 LQKENI come from the germline V gene. The CDR3, as DNA: TGTGCCAGCTCGCCGGGTATCGGAGAGACCCAGTACTTC. Protein product: CASSPGIGETQYF. Filled out from reference TRBV18 and TRBJ2-5, the complete variable domain reads NAGVMQNPRHLVRRRGQEARLRCSPMKGHSHVYWYRQLPEEGLKFMVYLQKENIIDESGMPKERFSAEFPKEGPSILRIQQVVRGDSAAYFCASSPGIGETQYFGPGTRLLVL.

This chain uses TRBV6-5 with TRBJ1-4; D ambiguous. The germline V gene encodes CDR1 MNHEY and CDR2 SVGAGI. The V gene lost 5 bases and the J gene lost 6 bases, with 10 bases spanning the gap. This CDR3 is built from 13 residues. DNA of the CDR3: TGTGCCAGCAGTCGAGGAGGGCATGAAAAACTGTTTTTT. This sequence encodes CASSRGGHEKLFF.

In this sample, this clone turned up once. The chain employs TRBV13 and TRBJ1-6; 10 bases agree with TRBD1. This CDR3 has 16 residues. V was clipped by 5 bases and J by 2 bases; unmatched bases: 3. Germline V gene lookup returns CDR1 PRHDT and CDR2 FYEKMQ (reference sequence). The DNA for the CDR3 is TGTGCCAGCAGCACCGGGACAGGGGCCTATAATTCACCCCTCCACTTT. This encodes CASSTGTGAYNSPLHF.

This rearrangement joins TRBV9 to TRBJ1-1; no reliable D call. CDR1 is SGDLS and CDR2 is YYNGEE in the germline V gene. Trimming removed 0 bases at V and 8 bases at J, with 17 bases between. The CDR3 has 15 residues. In DNA form, the CDR3 reads TGTGCCAGCAGCGTAGAGGCCGGCACGTTCGGGGAAGCTTTCTTT. This gives the protein CASSVEAGTFGEAFF.

This clone has more than one count but fewer than ten. The gene calls are TRBV19 and TRBJ2-3, with a tentative D call TRBD1 (6 bases). The length of the CDR3 is 13 residues. Between the trimmed V and J ends, which lost 10 bases and 4 bases, there was a span of 15 bases. From germline, CDR1 is LNHDA and CDR2 SQIVND (reference sequence). Here the CDR3 reads CATRGLGADTQYF. CDR3 DNA: TGTGCCACCAGGGGCCTAGGGGCAGATACGCAGTATTTT.